This T cell receptor (beta chain) was captured in a study of blood T cell repertoires in COVID-19. At the level of the study: The United States, Italy and Spain provided the acute and convalescent COVID-19 samples. In each case, the material was cDNA or gDNA derived from T cells, B-cell-depleted T cells, or PBMCs.

Germline CDR1 is LGHNA and CDR2 is YSLEER. The V and J ends lost 3 bases and 7 bases, in that order; junction bases with no gene match: 8. The CDR3 extends over 15 amino acids. Original methodology: Estimated nucleated cell counts came from reference gene primer amplification. TCRdb keeps only in-frame clones here, not all; method: immunoSEQ multiplex PCR. D and trimming come from the DNA, and the V and J calls and clone size come from that table. Found here are tens of thousands of clones, roughly 84% of them singletons; the top ten hold 3% to 4.5%. The receptor comes from a man between 65 and 79 years old with acute or convalescent COVID-19. Material for sequencing was peripheral blood. The rearrangement links TRBV4-3 to TRBJ2-1, with 8 bases that match TRBD1. Here the CDR3 reads CASSQNTGGSNEQFF. CDR3 sequence (DNA): TGCGCCAGCAGCCAGAACACAGGGGGTTCAAATGAGCAGTTCTTC.